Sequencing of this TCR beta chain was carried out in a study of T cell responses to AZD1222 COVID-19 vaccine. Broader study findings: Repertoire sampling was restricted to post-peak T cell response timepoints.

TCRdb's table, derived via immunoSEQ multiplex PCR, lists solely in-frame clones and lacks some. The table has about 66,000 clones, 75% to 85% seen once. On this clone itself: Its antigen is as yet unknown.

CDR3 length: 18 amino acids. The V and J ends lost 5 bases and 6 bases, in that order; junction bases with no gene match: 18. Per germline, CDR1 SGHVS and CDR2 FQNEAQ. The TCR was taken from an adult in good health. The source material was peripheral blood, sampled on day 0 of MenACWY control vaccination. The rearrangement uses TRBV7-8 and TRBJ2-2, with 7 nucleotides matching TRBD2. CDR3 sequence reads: CASSPYVAGDLGAGELFF. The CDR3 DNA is TGTGCCAGCAGCCCGTATGTGGCGGGAGATCTCGGGGCCGGGGAGCTGTTTTTT.